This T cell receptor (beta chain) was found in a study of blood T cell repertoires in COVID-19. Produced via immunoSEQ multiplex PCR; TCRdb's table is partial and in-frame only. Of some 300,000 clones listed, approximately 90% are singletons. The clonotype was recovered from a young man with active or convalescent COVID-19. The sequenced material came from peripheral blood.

The CDR3 nucleotides read TGTGCCAGCAGTGAATCGGGCCGGGACTACAATGAGCAGTTCTTC. This gives the protein CASSESGRDYNEQFF. The J gene is TRBJ2-1, the V gene TRBV25-1; tentatively, D is TRBD2 (5 bases). The germline V and J ends were trimmed by 1 base and 3 bases, with 10 bases remaining between them. Germline lookup yields CDR1 MGHDK and CDR2 SYGVNS. This CDR3 has 15 amino acids.